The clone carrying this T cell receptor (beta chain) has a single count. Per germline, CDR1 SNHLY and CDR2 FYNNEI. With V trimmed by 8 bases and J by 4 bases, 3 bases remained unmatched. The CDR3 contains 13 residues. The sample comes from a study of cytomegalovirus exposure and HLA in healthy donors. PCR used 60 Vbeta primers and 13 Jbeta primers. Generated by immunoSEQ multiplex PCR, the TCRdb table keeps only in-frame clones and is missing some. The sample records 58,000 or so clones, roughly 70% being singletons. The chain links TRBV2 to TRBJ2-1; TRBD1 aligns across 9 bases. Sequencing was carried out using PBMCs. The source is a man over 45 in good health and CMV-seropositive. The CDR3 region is CASRDRVYNEQFF. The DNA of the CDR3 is TGTGCCAGCCGGGACAGGGTGTACAATGAGCAGTTCTTC.